This is a list of T cell receptor beta chains from one sample in a study of CD8+ T cells in alopecia areata. Here immunoSEQ multiplex PCR was the method, and the copy in TCRdb shows in-frame clones only, minus some. This table holds around 70,000 clones, around 30% found once. The material was CD8+ T cells sorted from blood, obtained at week 4, from a patient treated with tofacitinib. The receptors come from a human donor with alopecia areata. CDR3s leave out the opening cysteine and the closing phenylalanine or tryptophan. Each record gives: V gene, J gene, CDR3 protein.

TRBV14	TRBJ2-1	ASSQGLANPYNEQF
TRBV27	TRBJ2-7	ASGFIGRAAEQY
TRBV29-1	TRBJ2-4	SVEWIAAERNIQY
TRBV19	TRBJ2-2	ASSTSGLGNTGELF
TRBV28	TRBJ2-1	ASSFHEQF
TRBV29-1	TRBJ1-2	SVPGGYGYT
TRBV2	TRBJ2-3	ASRQDLAGWGTDTQY
TRBV5-4	TRBJ2-7	ASSHGTDYEQY
TRBV30	TRBJ1-1	AWSTNTEAF
TRBV7-9	TRBJ2-7	ASSSPGGNEQY
TRBV29-1	TRBJ2-7	SVISDAGGSYEQY
TRBV29-1	TRBJ2-7	SVLDRGESYEQY
TRBV29-1	TRBJ1-3	SVVTGADTIY
TRBV5-6	TRBJ2-1	ASSFWGSYNEQF
TRBV25-1	TRBJ2-7	ASMPLSFGYEQY
TRBV29-1	TRBJ2-1	SVDEAGDEQF
TRBV5-6	TRBJ2-3	ASSFGTSSTDTQY
TRBV29-1	TRBJ2-7	SVAWESSYEQY
TRBV29-1	TRBJ2-7	SVKGEQGGRSAYEQY
TRBV14	TRBJ2-3	ASSPWGTDTQY
TRBV6-5	TRBJ1-2	ASSYLTATGGYT
TRBV30	TRBJ1-5	AWSVSGDQPQH
TRBV7-9	TRBJ1-1	ASSHPGTENTEAF
TRBV15	TRBJ1-2	ATSRDLGQGPNYGYT
TRBV6-5	TRBJ2-1	ASSGGLVYNEQF
TRBV29-1	TRBJ2-5	SAGAQTGGETQY
TRBV7-9	TRBJ2-3	ASSSAGSTDTQY
TRBV29-1	TRBJ2-1	SVEDPLGQF
TRBV29-1	TRBJ2-3	SVEDPGQGYRDTQY
TRBV27	TRBJ1-2	ASSPRGGVGGYT
TRBV28	TRBJ2-1	ASSSRGASAYNEQF
TRBV30	TRBJ2-7	AWRAAGEQY
TRBV9	TRBJ2-3	ASSVGLAGFLDTQY
TRBV7-9	TRBJ2-5	ASSPPASGRARETQY
TRBV6-6	TRBJ2-5	ASSYGQETQY